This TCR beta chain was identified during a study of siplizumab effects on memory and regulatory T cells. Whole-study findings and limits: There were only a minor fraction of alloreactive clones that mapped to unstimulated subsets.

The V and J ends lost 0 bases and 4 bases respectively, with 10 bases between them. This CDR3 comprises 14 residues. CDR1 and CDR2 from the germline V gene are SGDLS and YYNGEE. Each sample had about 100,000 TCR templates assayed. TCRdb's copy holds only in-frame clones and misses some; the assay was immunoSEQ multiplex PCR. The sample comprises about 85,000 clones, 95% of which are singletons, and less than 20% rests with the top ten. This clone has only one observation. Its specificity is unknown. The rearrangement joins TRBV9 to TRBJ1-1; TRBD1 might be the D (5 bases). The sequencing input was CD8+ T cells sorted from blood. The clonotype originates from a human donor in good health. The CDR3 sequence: CASSVDGGGTEAFF. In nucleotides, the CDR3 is TGTGCCAGCAGCGTAGACGGGGGTGGCACTGAAGCTTTCTTT.